The rows below give T cell receptor beta chains drawn from one sample of a study of cytomegalovirus exposure and HLA in healthy donors. The method was immunoSEQ multiplex PCR; TCRdb's version includes in-frame clones alone and lacks a portion of them. This sample yields more than 65,000 clones, of which about 70% are seen a single time; 6.2% belongs to the top ten. The sequencing sample was made of PBMCs. All receptors derive from a woman aged 50 to 60 in good health and CMV-seropositive. Both conserved end residues are part of each CDR3. The order of the fields is clone size, V gene, J gene, D gene, CDR3 DNA, CDR3 protein. A D gene is named only where the DNA matches it firmly. Clone size is not always given. Where it is, it says once, few, many or a class for expanded clones.

-	TRBV5-1	TRBJ2-5	TRBD2	TGCGCCAGCAGCGTGGGGACTAGCGGGAGCGGGGAGACCCAGTACTTC	CASSVGTSGSGETQYF
few	TRBV5-4	TRBJ2-3	-	TGTGCCAGCAGCGCGGGCGGCACAGATACGCAGTATTTT	CASSAGGTDTQYF
-	TRBV27	TRBJ1-2	-	TGTGCCAGCAGTCCCCGGGGGAGCTATGGCTACACCTTC	CASSPRGSYGYTF
-	TRBV4-2	TRBJ1-1	-	TGTGCCAGCAGCCAAGAGATGGGACAGAACACTGAAGCTTTCTTT	CASSQEMGQNTEAFF
-	TRBV27	TRBJ1-2	-	TGTGCCAGCAGTTTGGGGCAGAACTATGGCTACACCTTC	CASSLGQNYGYTF
-	TRBV7-2	TRBJ1-2	TRBD1	TGTGCCAGCAGCACCAAGACAGGGGCCCGGGGGGATGGCTACACCTTC	CASSTKTGARGDGYTF
-	TRBV20-1	TRBJ2-1	-	TGCAGTGCTGACAGCTACAATGAGCAGTTCTTC	CSADSYNEQFF
-	TRBV5-1	TRBJ2-7	TRBD1	TGCGCCAGCAGCACGGGGACAGGGTCCTACGAGCAGTACTTC	CASSTGTGSYEQYF
-	TRBV5-8	TRBJ2-7	TRBD1	TGTGCCAGCACTCTTGGACAGGGCGCCTACGAGCAGTACTTC	CASTLGQGAYEQYF
-	TRBV16	TRBJ1-5	-	TGTGCCAGCAGCTGGACAGACAATCAGCCCCAGCATTTT	CASSWTDNQPQHF
-	TRBV30	TRBJ2-7	-	TGTGCCTGGAGCCGAATATACAGGGCCTCCTACGAGCAGTACTTC	CAWSRIYRASYEQYF
-	TRBV7-2	TRBJ1-2	-	TGTGCCAGCAGCTTACCCCCCCGACCTGGGACTTACTATGGCTACACCTTC	CASSLPPRPGTYYGYTF
once	TRBV19	TRBJ2-1	TRBD1	TGTGCCAGTAGTTTCAGGACAGGGGCAACAAGGGAGGAGCAGTTCTTC	CASSFRTGATREEQFF
-	TRBV5-6	TRBJ2-5	-	TGTGCCAGCAGCTTGGCAGGGGATGAGACCCAGTACTTC	CASSLAGDETQYF
few	TRBV18	TRBJ1-4	-	TGTGCCAGCTCACCAAGGAAACCAGGGGAAAAACTGTTTTTT	CASSPRKPGEKLFF
once	TRBV5-4	TRBJ1-4	-	TGTGCCAGCAGCAGCAGGGTTGATGAAAAACTGTTTTTT	CASSSRVDEKLFF
-	TRBV6-5	TRBJ1-1	-	TGTGCCAGCAGTCGAACAGGGCGTCCTGAAGCTTTCTTT	CASSRTGRPEAFF
-	TRBV10-3	TRBJ2-3	-	TGTGCCATCAGTGCGTCTAGCCGTAGCACAGATACGCAGTATTTT	CAISASSRSTDTQYF
few	TRBV10-3	TRBJ2-7	-	TGTGCCATCAGGAGGACAGAATCCTACGAGCAGTACTTC	CAIRRTESYEQYF
few	TRBV4-1	TRBJ1-1	TRBD1	TGCGCCAGCAGCCGAAGACAGGGACACACTGAAGCTTTCTTT	CASSRRQGHTEAFF
-	TRBV5-8	TRBJ2-1	-	TGTGCCAGCAGCTTGGCCTTCGCTACCAATGAGCAGTTCTTC	CASSLAFATNEQFF
-	TRBV7-8	TRBJ2-7	TRBD2	TGTGCCAGCAGCCCACCTGGAGGGGCGGGAGGGTCCTACGAGCAGTACTTC	CASSPPGGAGGSYEQYF
few	TRBV5-1	TRBJ2-1	-	TGCGCCAGCAACAGGGGAGGCGGGGATGAGCAGTTCTTC	CASNRGGGDEQFF
-	TRBV4-2	TRBJ1-5	-	TGTGCCAGCAGCCCGACAGACCATAGCAATCAGCCCCAGCATTTT	CASSPTDHSNQPQHF
-	TRBV15	TRBJ2-5	-	TGTGCCACCAGCAGTGGCTTCGGAGGGCTCCAAGAGACCCAGTACTTC	CATSSGFGGLQETQYF
-	TRBV10-2	TRBJ1-1	-	TGCGCCAGCAGTGGGCCGGGACAGAACACTGAAGCTTTCTTT	CASSGPGQNTEAFF
-	TRBV9	TRBJ2-1	TRBD2	TGTGCCAGCAGCTCCAAATTGGGGGCTAGCGGGAGGAACCTCACCTACAATGAGCAGTTCTTC	CASSSKLGASGRNLTYNEQFF
once	TRBV7-3	TRBJ2-3	-	TGTGCCAGCAGCTCCCAATCGGGGGATACGCAGTATTTT	CASSSQSGDTQYF
-	TRBV15	TRBJ2-7	TRBD1	TGTGCCACCAGCAGAGCGGGGACAGGGGACTACGAGCAGTACTTC	CATSRAGTGDYEQYF
few	TRBV11-1	TRBJ2-5	TRBD2	TGTGCCAGCAGCTTCGCAGGACTAGCGGGAGAAATTGGGACCCAGTACTTC	CASSFAGLAGEIGTQYF
-	TRBV6-4	TRBJ1-2	-	TGTGCCAGCAGTGAAGGACAGTATCATAACTATGGCTACACCTTC	CASSEGQYHNYGYTF
-	TRBV28	TRBJ1-3	-	TGTGCCAGCAGTTGGAGCCTTTCTGGAAACACCATATATTTT	CASSWSLSGNTIYF
-	TRBV6-6	TRBJ2-1	TRBD2	TGTGCCAGCAGTAAACCGACTAGCGGGAGGGCCTTGACTCTGTTCTTC	CASSKPTSGRALTLFF
-	TRBV28	TRBJ1-2	TRBD1	TGTGCCAGCAGTTTAGGGGGACAGGGCGGTGGCTACACCTTC	CASSLGGQGGGYTF
-	TRBV25-1	TRBJ2-7	TRBD2	TGTGCCAGCACTAGCGGCCCTGAGTCCTACGAGCAGTACTTC	CASTSGPESYEQYF
-	TRBV25-1	TRBJ2-3	-	TGTGCCAGCAGTGAGTACCGGGACACAGATACGCAGTATTTT	CASSEYRDTDTQYF
-	TRBV10-1	TRBJ2-3	TRBD1	TGCGCCAGCAGTAACAGGGGAGAACTTAGCACAGATACGCAGTATTTT	CASSNRGELSTDTQYF
-	TRBV6-1	TRBJ2-3	-	TGTGCCAGCAGTGTTAGTAGTGGAGATACGCAGTATTTT	CASSVSSGDTQYF
-	TRBV6-6	TRBJ2-1	-	TGTGCCAGCAGTCAGGAGGGTGCTGAGCAGTTCTTC	CASSQEGAEQFF
few	TRBV28	TRBJ2-1	TRBD1	TGTGCCAGCAGTCAGACAGGGCCTTACAATGAGCAGTTCTTC	CASSQTGPYNEQFF
-	TRBV7-9	TRBJ2-2	-	TGTGCCAGCAGACATGGACAGACGAACACCGGGGAGCTGTTTTTT	CASRHGQTNTGELFF
-	TRBV30	TRBJ1-2	TRBD1	TGTGCCTGGGTGACAGGGATCCGTGGCTACACCTTC	CAWVTGIRGYTF
-	TRBV12-5	TRBJ2-1	-	TGTGCTAGTGGTGGGCCCGGGGGTGAGCAGTTCTTC	CASGGPGGEQFF
once	TRBV6-5	TRBJ2-7	TRBD2	TGTGCCAGCAGACCAACTAGCGGGAGAACCTACGAGCAGTACTTC	CASRPTSGRTYEQYF
-	TRBV20-1	TRBJ2-7	-	TGCAGTGGTGGCAGCTCCTACGAGCAGTACTTC	CSGGSSYEQYF